Following are 21 T cell receptor beta chains from one sample sequenced in a study of blood T cell repertoires in COVID-19. Assay: immunoSEQ multiplex PCR; the TCRdb copy retains only in-frame clones and omits some. The table includes some 93,000 clones, around 79% detected once. Sequencing was done on a sample of peripheral blood. These receptors all stem from a human donor in a cohort sampled during active COVID-19.

The CDR3 spells CATSDTSINGELFF. CDR3 nucleotides: TGTGCCACCAGTGATACTAGTATCAACGGGGAGCTGTTTTTT. The chain links TRBV24-1 to TRBJ2-2, with D perhaps matching TRBD2 (5 bases). The CDR3 sequence is 14 residues long. Per the germline V gene, CDR1 is KGHDR and CDR2 is SFDVKD. V was trimmed by 3 bases and J by 7 bases, leaving 11 bases between them.

The chain links TRBV3-1 (or the pseudogene TRBV3-2) to TRBJ2-5; 8 bases are shared with TRBD2. The V gene end was trimmed by 4 bases and the J gene end by 0 bases; junction bases not matched to a gene: 4. The germline V gene has CDR1 LGHDT and CDR2 YNNKEL (reference sequence). The CDR3 consists of 15 residues. CDR3 amino acids: CASSLSGGHQETQYF. For the CDR3, the DNA is TGTGCCAGCAGCCTCAGCGGGGGACACCAAGAGACCCAGTACTTC.

The gene calls are TRBV2 and TRBJ2-3, with 7 bases aligning to TRBD1. Germline V lookup: CDR1 SNHLY, CDR2 FYNNEI. V was clipped by 8 bases and J by 3 bases; unmatched bases: 20. The CDR3 is made up of 18 amino acids. In nucleotides, the CDR3 is TGTGCCAGCCTTAACCCAAACCTGGCAGGGGGAAGAACAGATACGCAGTATTTT. Its translation: CASLNPNLAGGRTDTQYF.

The table lists this clone with a count of one. This chain joins TRBV9 and TRBJ2-1; weak D call: TRBD2 (7 bases). V lost 1 base to trimming and J lost 6 bases, with 11 bases between them. This CDR3 has 14 residues. CDR1 is SGDLS and CDR2 is YYNGEE in the germline V gene. CDR3 loop: CASSVSRGANEQFF. The DNA of the CDR3 is TGTGCCAGCAGCGTATCACGGGGGGCCAATGAGCAGTTCTTC. Full variable domain (missing parts from reference TRBV9 and TRBJ2-1): DSGVTQTPKHLITATGQRVTLRCSPRSGDLSVYWYQQSLDQGLQFLIQYYNGEERAKGNILERFSAQQFPDLHSELNLSSLELGDSALYFCASSVSRGANEQFFGPGTRLTVL.

The CDR3 DNA is TGTGCCAGCAGCCTTGGGACAGACTCTAGCAATCAGCCCCAGCATTTT. Residues: CASSLGTDSSNQPQHF. V usage is TRBV7-8 and J usage is TRBJ1-5, with 7 bases that match TRBD1. The germline CDR1 and CDR2 sequences are SGHVS and FQNEAQ. The CDR3 covers 16 residues. Trimming at V came to 5 bases and at J to 0 bases, leaving 7 bases not matched to a gene.

The chain recombines TRBV4-1 with TRBJ1-5; tentative D call: TRBD1 (6 bases). Trimming took 0 bases from V and 3 from J, leaving 12 bases between them. Germline V gives CDR1 MGHRA, CDR2 YSYEKL. The CDR3 is 16 amino acids. The CDR3 is CASSQDSGTHNQPQHF. Here the CDR3 DNA reads TGCGCCAGCAGCCAAGATTCCGGGACACACAATCAGCCCCAGCATTTT.

The rearrangement joins TRBV27 to TRBJ2-7; perhaps TRBD2 as D (5 bases). CDR3 length: 15 amino acids. CDR1 is MNHEY and CDR2 is SMNVEV in the germline V gene (reference sequence). Trimming removed 1 base at V and 1 base at J, with 11 bases between. CDR3: CASSLFRGASYEQYF. For the CDR3, the DNA is TGTGCCAGCAGTTTATTTCGGGGTGCATCCTACGAGCAGTACTTC.

This clone was seen many times. CDR3 sequence (DNA): TGTGCCAGCAGCGATGGGACAGGGCGTTCCCACGAGCAGTACTTC. Translated, it gives CASSDGTGRSHEQYF. This chain links TRBV5-6 with TRBJ2-7; 9 bases are shared with TRBD1. CDR3 size: 15 residues. The V segment lost 4 bases and the J segment 5 bases; nucleotides outside the gene matches: 10. The germline V gene has CDR1 SGHDT and CDR2 YYEEEE.

The chain uses TRBV27 and TRBJ1-2; 11 bases agree with TRBD1. CDR1 is MNHEY, CDR2 SMNVEV, per germline (reference sequence). Losses at the gene ends were 3 bases for V and 8 bases for J; bases not matched to a gene: 5. This CDR3 contains 14 residues. DNA of the CDR3: TGTGCCAGCAGTTTCCGGGGACAGGGGGACGGCTACACCTTC. Protein: CASSFRGQGDGYTF.

V is TRBV29-1 and J is TRBJ2-3, with TRBD2 matching over 12 bases. This CDR3 contains 16 residues. CDR1 is SQVTM and CDR2 is ANQGSEA in the germline V gene. Trimming cost V 7 bases and J 0 bases; bases outside gene matches: 8. The CDR3 DNA reads TGCAGCGCAGGCGGACTAGCGGGAATTAGCACAGATACGCAGTATTTT. It is translated as CSAGGLAGISTDTQYF.

The gene calls are TRBV3-1 (or the pseudogene TRBV3-2) and TRBJ2-1, with 8 bases identical to TRBD2. The CDR3 is made up of 14 amino acids. CDR1 and CDR2 from the germline V gene are LGHDT and YNNKEL (reference sequence). The V gene end was trimmed by 1 base and the J gene end by 9 bases; junction bases not matched to a gene: 5. The CDR3 reads CASSQAGGASEQFF. In nucleotides, the CDR3 is TGTGCCAGCAGCCAAGCGGGGGGGGCCAGTGAGCAGTTCTTC.

In its sample, this clone was seen a few times. The genes are TRBV11-2 and TRBJ2-1, with a tentative D call TRBD2 (5 bases). Trimming pared 2 bases from V and 4 bases from J, leaving 12 bases between. The CDR3 totals 15 residues. The germline CDR1 and CDR2 sequences are SGHAT and FQNNGV. The CDR3 protein is CASSLQLAVYNEQFF. Here the CDR3 DNA reads TGTGCCAGCAGCTTACAGCTAGCCGTATACAATGAGCAGTTCTTC.

This clone was seen a few times. Other nucleotide sequences in the sample specify the same CDR3. The J gene is TRBJ1-2, the V gene TRBV2, with D perhaps TRBD1 (5 bases). The CDR3 has 12 amino acids. Trimming took off 7 bases at V and 5 bases at J, with 11 bases between the two ends. From germline, CDR1 is SNHLY and CDR2 FYNNEI. The CDR3 loop is CASIGQSYGYTF. CDR3 in DNA: TGTGCCAGCATTGGACAATCGTATGGCTACACCTTC.

The rearrangement links TRBV4-2 to TRBJ2-3, with 8 bases identical to TRBD2. The CDR3 has 15 amino acids. Germline assignment: CDR1 LGHNA and CDR2 YNFKEQ. J lost 6 bases, V lost 2 bases, and 7 bases had no gene match. CDR3 nucleotides: TGTGCCAGCAGCCAATCCGGGACTAGGCCCGATACGCAGTATTTT. It codes for CASSQSGTRPDTQYF.

This clone was detected only a few times. Other DNA sequences in the same sample also yield this CDR3. The V call is TRBV5-1, the J call TRBJ2-5, with a possible D match to TRBD2 (5 bases). The CDR3 is made up of 14 amino acids. V lost 0 bases and J 1 base, leaving 7 bases between the germline ends. Germline loops: CDR1 SGHRS, CDR2 YFSETQ. CDR3 DNA: TGCGCCAGCAGCTTGGGTGCGGGCCAAGAGACCCAGTACTTC. Protein: CASSLGAGQETQYF.

The chain uses TRBV3-1 (or the pseudogene TRBV3-2) and TRBJ2-5; 11 nucleotides align to TRBD2. The CDR3 contains 16 residues. Germline V gene lookup returns CDR1 LGHDT and CDR2 YNNKEL (reference sequence). Trimming took 0 bases from V and 4 from J; bases not matched to a gene: 4. DNA of the CDR3: TGTGCCAGCAGCCAAGATGTAACTAGCGGGAGAGAGACCCAGTACTTC. It yields the protein CASSQDVTSGRETQYF.

This chain connects TRBV6-1 to TRBJ2-1; tentative D call: TRBD2 (6 bases). In germline, CDR1 is MNHNS, CDR2 SASEGT. The length of the CDR3 is 16 residues. V dropped 2 bases and J dropped 5 bases, with 16 bases sitting between them. The CDR3 DNA sequence: TGTGCCAGCAGTGAACGGGGGTACTTTTCCAACAATGAGCAGTTCTTC. Residues: CASSERGYFSNNEQFF.

V gene TRBV5-5 combines with J gene TRBJ2-7; TRBD1 aligns across 8 bases. V lost 2 bases, J lost 2 bases, and 3 bases stayed unmatched. The CDR3 is 14 amino acids. CDR1 is SGHKS and CDR2 is YYEKEE in the germline V gene (reference sequence). In DNA, the CDR3 is TGTGCCAGCAGCTTAACAGGGGGTACCTACGAGCAGTACTTC. This gives the protein CASSLTGGTYEQYF.

The V gene is TRBV3-1 (or the pseudogene TRBV3-2), the J gene TRBJ2-7, with 7 bases that match TRBD2. Germline CDR1 reads LGHDT; CDR2 reads YNNKEL (reference sequence). Germline trimming cut 4 bases from V and 4 bases from J; bases unmatched to any gene: 7. The CDR3 consists of 14 residues. In DNA, the CDR3 is TGTGCCAGCAGCCCCGACGGGGGGTTTTACGAGCAGTACTTC. It translates to CASSPDGGFYEQYF.

The CDR3 here is CASSSGEIDLRGNEQFF. CDR3 DNA sequence: TGTGCCAGCAGCTCAGGGGAGATCGACTTGCGTGGGAATGAGCAGTTCTTC. J is TRBJ2-1 and V is TRBV11-2, with D perhaps TRBD1 (6 bases). This CDR3 has 17 residues. CDR1 SGHAT and CDR2 FQNNGV come from the germline V gene. Trimming cost V 4 bases and J 7 bases, with 23 bases left between them.

This chain uses TRBV19 with TRBJ1-2, with a possible D match to TRBD1 (5 bases). V gave up 0 bases and J gave up 8 bases, with 25 bases separating them. The CDR3 consists of 18 residues. Germline V CDR1 and CDR2: LNHDA, SQIVND (reference sequence). CDR3 sequence reads: CASSIDVSTGALFRGYTF. The CDR3, as DNA: TGTGCCAGTAGTATAGACGTTTCTACAGGTGCCCTGTTCCGGGGCTACACCTTC.